These T cell receptor beta chains were read from a single sample in a study of T cell responses to AZD1222 COVID-19 vaccine. Sequenced by immunoSEQ multiplex PCR; TCRdb stores in-frame clones only, minus some. This sample carries about 63,000 clones, 85% of them seen once, and the ten largest clones take roughly 19%. The source was peripheral blood, collected on day 0 of AZD1222 vaccination. The receptors derive from an adult in good health. Both conserved end residues are part of each CDR3. A D gene is named only where the DNA matches it firmly. Size is stated for part of the rows, as once, few or many counts, or as a class when the clone is expanded.

D: TRBD2; J: TRBJ2-2; V: TRBV10-3; size: NA; CDR3: CAISVSGGETGELFF; DNA: TGTGCCATCAGTGTCAGCGGGGGGGAAACCGGGGAGCTGTTTTTT
D: NA; J: TRBJ2-2; V: TRBV9; size: NA; CDR3: CASSVGGGYATGELFF; DNA: TGTGCCAGCAGCGTAGGTGGGGGCTACGCCACCGGGGAGCTGTTTTTT
D: NA; J: TRBJ2-7; V: TRBV18; size: NA; CDR3: CASSPSRVWSDEQYF; DNA: TGTGCCAGCTCACCCTCCAGGGTTTGGTCTGACGAGCAGTACTTC
D: TRBD1; J: TRBJ1-3; V: TRBV18; size: once; CDR3: CASSPLNRGQTGNTIYF; DNA: TGTGCCAGCTCACCCCTCAACAGGGGGCAGACTGGAAACACCATATATTTT
D: NA; J: TRBJ1-1; V: TRBV29-1; size: NA; CDR3: CSVEEIGGNTEAFF; DNA: TGCAGCGTTGAAGAGATCGGGGGGAACACTGAAGCTTTCTTT
D: NA; J: TRBJ2-2; V: TRBV7-9; size: NA; CDR3: CASSTQGSTGELFF; DNA: TGTGCCAGCAGCACACAGGGTAGCACCGGGGAGCTGTTTTTT
D: NA; J: TRBJ2-5; V: TRBV19; size: NA; CDR3: CASSPQGLEEETQYF; DNA: TGTGCCAGTAGTCCTCAGGGCCTCGAGGAAGAGACCCAGTACTTC
D: TRBD1; J: TRBJ1-2; V: TRBV5-1; size: NA; CDR3: CASTEGGDSNYGYTF; DNA: TGCGCCAGCACCGAAGGGGGCGACTCCAACTATGGCTACACCTTC
D: TRBD1; J: TRBJ2-7; V: TRBV9; size: NA; CDR3: CASSRDSGYEQYF; DNA: TGTGCCAGCAGCCGGGACAGTGGATACGAGCAGTACTTC
D: TRBD1; J: TRBJ1-6; V: TRBV2; size: NA; CDR3: CASSVPRTGTYYSSYNSPLHF; DNA: TGTGCCAGCAGTGTCCCCCGGACAGGAACCTACTATAGCTCCTATAATTCACCCCTCCACTTT
D: NA; J: TRBJ2-3; V: TRBV20-1; size: NA; CDR3: CSASTGADTQYF; DNA: TGCAGTGCTAGTACGGGGGCAGATACGCAGTATTTT
D: NA; J: TRBJ1-1; V: TRBV10-3; size: NA; CDR3: CAISGDRFGGVPTEAFF; DNA: TGTGCCATCAGTGGGGATAGGTTCGGGGGCGTCCCCACTGAAGCTTTCTTT
D: NA; J: TRBJ1-5; V: TRBV6-5; size: NA; CDR3: CASIWVVGQPQHF; DNA: TGTGCCAGCATATGGGTAGTCGGTCAGCCCCAGCATTTT
D: NA; J: TRBJ1-3; V: TRBV9; size: NA; CDR3: CASSVAGDTRNTIYF; DNA: TGTGCCAGCAGCGTAGCTGGGGATACAAGAAACACCATATATTTT
D: NA; J: TRBJ2-7; V: TRBV9; size: NA; CDR3: CASSVTEKRF; DNA: TGTGCCAGCAGCGTGACCGAGAAGCGCTTC
D: NA; J: TRBJ1-2; V: TRBV30; size: NA; CDR3: CAWSVNPLNYGYTF; DNA: TGTGCCTGGAGTGTTAATCCCCTTAACTATGGCTACACCTTC
D: NA; J: TRBJ2-7; V: TRBV5-1; size: NA; CDR3: CASSPSGPVYEQYF; DNA: TGCGCCAGCAGCCCTTCGGGACCCGTATACGAGCAGTACTTC
D: NA; J: TRBJ2-3; V: TRBV2; size: NA; CDR3: CASRQSTDTQYF; DNA: TGTGCCAGCAGACAGAGCACAGATACGCAGTATTTT
D: NA; J: TRBJ1-2; V: TRBV2; size: NA; CDR3: CASSEVVGDPNYGYTF; DNA: TGTGCCAGCAGTGAAGTAGTCGGGGACCCCAACTATGGCTACACCTTC
D: NA; J: TRBJ1-1; V: TRBV19; size: NA; CDR3: CASHLRGEAFF; DNA: TGTGCCAGCCATCTGCGGGGGGAAGCTTTCTTT
D: NA; J: TRBJ1-2; V: TRBV28; size: NA; CDR3: CASSLWQGDLNYGYTF; DNA: TGTGCCAGCAGTCTATGGCAAGGGGATCTTAACTATGGCTACACCTTC
D: TRBD1; J: TRBJ1-6; V: TRBV6-6; size: few; CDR3: CASSRQTGKVLRDNSPLHF; DNA: TGTGCCAGCAGTCGCCAGACAGGGAAGGTCCTCCGAGATAATTCACCCCTCCACTTT
D: NA; J: TRBJ2-2; V: TRBV9; size: NA; CDR3: CASSVGGPRTGELFF; DNA: TGTGCCAGCAGCGTAGGTGGTCCAAGGACCGGGGAGCTGTTTTTT
D: TRBD1; J: TRBJ1-5; V: TRBV7-2; size: NA; CDR3: CASSSRDRVGQPQHF; DNA: TGTGCCAGCAGCTCCCGGGACAGGGTCGGTCAGCCCCAGCATTTT
D: NA; J: TRBJ2-7; V: TRBV28; size: NA; CDR3: CASSLVNVYYEQYF; DNA: TGTGCCAGCAGTTTAGTGAATGTCTACTACGAGCAGTACTTC
D: TRBD1; J: TRBJ1-3; V: TRBV5-6; size: once; CDR3: CASSFKGTGRGNTIYF; DNA: TGTGCCAGCAGCTTTAAAGGGACAGGGCGCGGAAACACCATATATTTT
D: TRBD1; J: TRBJ1-5; V: TRBV9; size: NA; CDR3: CASSPGDRVNQPQHF; DNA: TGTGCCAGCAGCCCAGGGGACAGGGTCAATCAGCCCCAGCATTTT
D: NA; J: TRBJ2-3; V: TRBV28; size: NA; CDR3: CASSLAGQGKTDTQYF; DNA: TGTGCCAGCAGTTTGGCGGGGCAGGGAAAAACAGATACGCAGTATTTT
D: TRBD1; J: TRBJ2-5; V: TRBV19; size: NA; CDR3: CASSNKQGVRETQYF; DNA: TGTGCCAGTAGTAACAAACAGGGGGTGCGGGAGACCCAGTACTTC
D: NA; J: TRBJ2-5; V: TRBV11-2; size: once; CDR3: CASSLDGGALETQYF; DNA: TGTGCCAGCAGCTTAGATGGGGGGGCCCTTGAGACCCAGTACTTC
D: NA; J: TRBJ1-1; V: TRBV5-1; size: NA; CDR3: CASSVQGDLTEAFF; DNA: TGCGCCAGCAGCGTACAGGGCGATCTCACTGAAGCTTTCTTT